The 8 T cell receptor beta chains reported below all come from one sample, sequenced in a study of T cell repertoires in cytomegalovirus infection (dated by TCRdb to the late 2010s). This sample was sequenced with an Illumina HiSeq 1500. The raw public data were reprocessed by TCRdb itself: fastp quality trimming at Q25, MiXCR clonotype calling, in-frame beta chains only. Rows merge per CDR3 protein into single entries with the most common DNA and genes. This sample gives some 500,000 distinct CDR3 sequences in total; roughly 34% of them show up just once. The ten largest clones add up to roughly a sixth of the sample. For these TCRs, the target antigens are not known. The treatment or condition label corresponds to: in vitro stimulation with specific CMV peptide epitopes to enrich CMV-specific T cells. Here the sequenced sample was cultured PBMCs, taken from culture after CMV antigen stimulation. The receptors here all came from a human donor in good health (CMV status not recorded). Some clones in this sample may be carry-over from other donors' samples.

This chain connects TRBV24-1 to TRBJ1-2; tentative D call: TRBD1 (6 bases). CDR3 length: 16 amino acids. Trimming cost V 3 bases and J 8 bases, with 21 bases left between them. Germline CDR1 and CDR2: KGHDR and SFDVKD. CDR3 residues: CATSDPVGGGANGYTF. CDR3 nucleotides: TGTGCCACCAGTGATCCGGTTGGTGGGGGGGCGAACGGCTACACCTTC.

The CDR3 protein is CATSDRRVVYEQYF. CDR3 DNA: TGTGCCACCAGTGATAGGAGGGTAGTCTACGAGCAGTACTTC. The rearrangement joins TRBV24-1 to TRBJ2-7; a weak D match, TRBD2 (6 bases). Looked up from germline, CDR1 is KGHDR and CDR2 is SFDVKD. V lost 3 bases to trimming and J lost 3 bases, with 11 bases between them. The CDR3 contains 14 residues.

This clonotype came up a few times. This chain connects TRBV19 to TRBJ2-1; D remains ambiguous. Germline V gene lookup returns CDR1 LNHDA and CDR2 SQIVND (reference sequence). Trimming shortened V by 3 bases and J by 6 bases, and 9 bases separated the two germline ends. This CDR3 region has 13 residues. CDR3 protein: CASSIGSGNEQFF. The CDR3 bases are TGTGCCAGTAGTATCGGGTCGGGCAATGAGCAGTTCTTC.

This chain connects TRBV20-1 to TRBJ1-2; D ambiguous. V lost 6 bases, J lost 1 base, and 21 bases lay in between. CDR1 DFQATT and CDR2 SNEGSKA come from the germline V gene (reference sequence). This CDR3 contains 16 residues. The CDR3 bases are TGCAGTGCGGCCGGGCCCAAAGGGAGCAATAACTATGGCTACACCTTC. This gives the protein CSAAGPKGSNNYGYTF.

J is TRBJ2-3 and V is TRBV28, with 9 positions matching TRBD2. With 3 bases clipped from V and 3 bases from J, the junction kept 16 bases outside the gene matches. The CDR3 spans 19 residues. Per germline, CDR1 MDHEN and CDR2 SYDVKM. The CDR3 nucleotides are TGTGCCAGCAGTTTCGATAGCGGGAGAGGGGGGGGGCGGACAGATACGCAGTATTTT. It codes for CASSFDSGRGGGRTDTQYF.

The chain carries TRBV6-1 and TRBJ1-5; tentative D call: TRBD1 (5 bases). The CDR3 extends over 15 amino acids. Germline assignment: CDR1 MNHNS and CDR2 SASEGT. The V gene lost 1 base and the J gene lost 4 bases, with 11 bases spanning the gap. The CDR3 loop is CASSEVGGGNQPQHF. CDR3 in DNA: TGTGCCAGCAGTGAAGTGGGGGGGGGGAATCAGCCCCAGCATTTT.

The V gene is TRBV19, the J gene TRBJ1-5; D possibly corresponds to TRBD1 (6 bases). The CDR3 covers 14 residues. V was trimmed by 1 base and J by 11 bases, leaving 15 bases between them. CDR1 and CDR2 from the germline V gene are LNHDA and SQIVND (reference sequence). CDR3 coding DNA: TGTGCCAGTAGTATAGGGCCAGCTCCAGGGGCCCAGCATTTT. It specifies CASSIGPAPGAQHF.

This chain connects TRBV30 to TRBJ2-1; D could derive from TRBD1 or TRBD2 (6 bases each). The CDR3 totals 11 residues. V shed 4 bases and J shed 13 bases, with 14 bases lying between them. Per the germline V gene, CDR1 is GTSNPN and CDR2 is SVGIG (reference sequence). The CDR3 region has the DNA TGTGCCTGGAACCCGGGGGCAATTCAGTTCTTC. This codes for CAWNPGAIQFF.